These T cell receptor beta chains were read from a single sample in a study of blood T cell repertoires in COVID-19. Clones were sequenced by immunoSEQ multiplex PCR, and TCRdb holds only the in-frame ones, with some missing. The sample shows approximately 450,000 clones, more than 85% of them seen only once. Source material: peripheral blood. These receptor sequences come from a woman aged 25 to 39 with acute or convalescent COVID-19. The CDR3 runs from the conserved cysteine through the conserved F or W. Each record gives: J gene, V gene, clone size, D gene, CDR3 protein, CDR3 DNA. D genes are given only for firm matches. Not all rows give a size; the values are once, few, many and, for expanded clones, a class.

TRBJ2-2,TRBV10-3,-,TRBD2,CAISEGGGNTGELFF,TGTGCCATCAGTGAGGGCGGGGGGAACACCGGGGAGCTGTTTTTT
TRBJ2-5,TRBV5-1,once,-,CASSLGRGRTVETQYF,TGCGCCAGCAGCTTGGGCAGGGGCCGAACCGTAGAGACCCAGTACTTC
TRBJ1-4,TRBV7-9,-,-,CASSPTGTGNEKLFF,TGTGCCAGCAGCCCTACCGGGACTGGGAACGAAAAACTGTTTTTT
TRBJ2-3,TRBV7-2,-,-,CASSPLTGRDTQYF,TGTGCCAGCAGCCCTCTGACAGGGAGGGATACGCAGTATTTT
TRBJ2-3,TRBV11-1,-,-,CASSPPAGKTDTQYF,TGTGCCAGCAGCCCCCCGGCGGGGAAGACAGATACGCAGTATTTT
TRBJ1-1,TRBV28,-,TRBD1,CASSSEGQGGKKAFF,TGTGCCAGCAGTTCGGAGGGACAGGGAGGGAAGAAAGCTTTCTTT
TRBJ1-1,TRBV5-1,-,-,CASSLPGNTEAFF,TGCGCCAGCAGCTTGCCGGGGAACACTGAAGCTTTCTTT
TRBJ1-2,TRBV24-1,-,TRBD1,CATSDPDRVGYGYTF,TGTGCCACCAGTGACCCGGACAGGGTTGGTTATGGCTACACCTTC
TRBJ2-3,TRBV28,-,TRBD2,CASSSRTISGGAGSDTQYF,TGTGCCAGCAGTTCCCGAACCATTAGCGGGGGGGCCGGCTCAGATACGCAGTATTTT
TRBJ2-2,TRBV19,-,-,CASNGDSGELFF,TGTGCCAGTAACGGGGATTCCGGGGAGCTGTTTTTT
TRBJ2-3,TRBV30,-,TRBD2,CAWNHLAGGSTQYF,TGTGCCTGGAATCATCTAGCGGGGGGGAGTACGCAGTATTTT
TRBJ2-2,TRBV4-1,-,TRBD1,CASSQVTGIDTGELFF,TGCGCCAGCAGCCAAGTGACAGGGATCGACACCGGGGAGCTGTTTTTT
TRBJ2-5,TRBV19,-,-,CASSIDGGTQYF,TGTGCCAGTAGTATAGACGGTGGGACCCAGTACTTC
TRBJ1-2,TRBV5-1,few,-,CASSLQGRYGYTF,TGCGCCAGCAGCCTACAGGGTAGATATGGCTACACCTTC
TRBJ1-5,TRBV15,-,-,CATSRKTGNQPQHF,TGTGCCACCAGCAGGAAGACAGGCAATCAGCCCCAGCATTTT
TRBJ2-1,TRBV5-4,-,-,CASSLAPGPINNEQFF,TGTGCCAGCAGCTTGGCTCCAGGGCCAATTAACAATGAGCAGTTCTTC
TRBJ2-2,TRBV2,few,TRBD2,CASRLAGATTGELFF,TGTGCCAGCAGATTAGCGGGGGCGACCACCGGGGAGCTGTTTTTT
TRBJ2-2,TRBV25-1,-,TRBD1,CASSQTGGIGELFF,TGTGCCAGCAGTCAGACAGGGGGCATCGGGGAGCTGTTTTTT
TRBJ2-3,TRBV10-3,-,-,CATLWRGRKTQYF,TGTGCCACCCTTTGGCGGGGCCGCAAGACGCAGTATTTT
TRBJ2-1,TRBV7-3,-,TRBD1,CASSARDRGMNEQFF,TGTGCCAGCAGCGCCAGGGACAGGGGAATGAATGAGCAGTTCTTC
TRBJ2-1,TRBV13,once,-,CASSPRVGGLGNEQFF,TGTGCCAGCAGCCCAAGGGTCGGGGGGCTGGGCAATGAGCAGTTCTTC
TRBJ2-3,TRBV29-1,-,TRBD2,CSVEENLAGGTQYF,TGCAGCGTTGAAGAAAACCTAGCGGGGGGTACGCAGTATTTT
TRBJ1-2,TRBV10-2,-,-,CASSGSGAYGYTF,TGCGCCAGCAGTGGATCAGGGGCATATGGCTACACCTTC
TRBJ1-5,TRBV19,-,-,CASSIDLWEYSNQPQHF,TGTGCCAGTAGTATAGATCTATGGGAGTATAGCAATCAGCCCCAGCATTTT
TRBJ2-3,TRBV9,once,TRBD2,CASSVASGGTDTQYF,TGTGCCAGCAGCGTAGCTAGCGGGGGCACAGATACGCAGTATTTT
TRBJ2-1,TRBV28,-,TRBD2,CASSPPLAGGYNEQFF,TGTGCCAGCAGCCCACCCCTAGCGGGGGGCTACAATGAGCAGTTCTTC
TRBJ2-5,TRBV7-8,-,TRBD1,CASSPRTRTGETQYF,TGTGCCAGCAGCCCACGAACCCGGACAGGGGAGACCCAGTACTTC
TRBJ2-4,TRBV5-5,-,TRBD1,CASSKTGDKNIQYF,TGTGCCAGCAGCAAGACAGGGGATAAAAACATTCAGTACTTC
TRBJ1-3,TRBV28,-,-,CASRPTGSGNTIYF,TGTGCCAGCAGACCCACAGGCTCTGGAAACACCATATATTTT
TRBJ2-7,TRBV7-2,-,-,CASSIQRDEQYF,TGTGCCAGCAGCATACAGAGAGACGAGCAGTACTTC
TRBJ2-1,TRBV9,-,TRBD1,CASSVEQGIYNEQFF,TGTGCCAGCAGCGTAGAACAGGGGATTTACAATGAGCAGTTCTTC
TRBJ2-1,TRBV6-5,-,TRBD2,CASSRDYRDEQFF,TGTGCCAGCAGCAGGGACTATCGGGATGAGCAGTTCTTC
TRBJ2-1,TRBV5-4,-,TRBD2,CASTGTSGGDEQFF,TGTGCCAGCACCGGGACTAGCGGGGGGGATGAGCAGTTCTTC
TRBJ1-3,TRBV9,-,TRBD1,CASSVDTGGFSGNTIYF,TGTGCCAGCAGCGTAGATACAGGGGGGTTCTCTGGAAACACCATATATTTT
TRBJ1-2,TRBV20-1,-,-,CSARGRVGYTF,TGCAGTGCTAGAGGGCGGGTTGGCTACACCTTC
TRBJ1-5,TRBV4-1,-,-,CASSQGPGGNQPQHF,TGCGCCAGCAGCCAGGGCCCCGGAGGGAATCAGCCCCAGCATTTT
TRBJ2-4,TRBV5-1,-,TRBD1,CASSLDGTGYF,TGCGCCAGCAGCTTGGATGGGACAGGGTACTTC
TRBJ2-1,TRBV6-5,-,TRBD2,CASSYSPSGGYNEQFF,TGTGCCAGCAGTTACTCGCCCAGCGGGGGATACAATGAGCAGTTCTTC
TRBJ2-7,TRBV5-6,-,TRBD1,CASGNRDRGTEQYF,TGTGCCAGCGGGAACCGGGACAGGGGCACCGAGCAGTACTTC
TRBJ2-6,TRBV28,once,-,CASSRAGDSGANVLTF,TGTGCCAGCAGTCGGGCAGGGGACTCTGGGGCCAACGTCCTGACTTTC
TRBJ2-1,TRBV4-1,-,-,CASRAGDNEQFF,TGCGCCAGCAGGGCAGGGGACAATGAGCAGTTCTTC
TRBJ1-5,TRBV24-1,-,-,CATSDWDSYQPQHF,TGTGCCACCAGTGATTGGGACTCCTATCAGCCCCAGCATTTT
TRBJ1-1,TRBV19,-,TRBD1,CASIPTGENTEAFF,TGTGCCAGTATTCCGACAGGGGAGAACACTGAAGCTTTCTTT
TRBJ1-1,TRBV3-1/TRBV3-2,-,-,CASSQGFSGPTEAFF,TGTGCCAGCAGCCAAGGCTTTTCAGGCCCCACTGAAGCTTTCTTT
TRBJ2-3,TRBV10-2,-,-,CAVSPGDLSTDTQYF,TGCGCAGTCTCCCCGGGGGACCTGAGCACAGATACGCAGTATTTT
TRBJ1-1,TRBV5-1,-,TRBD1,CASSEGQGNAEAFF,TGCGCCAGCAGCGAAGGACAGGGGAACGCTGAAGCTTTCTTT
TRBJ2-1,TRBV10-2,once,TRBD2,CASSGESGGHYNEQFF,TGCGCCAGCAGTGGGGAAAGCGGGGGGCACTACAATGAGCAGTTCTTC
TRBJ2-5,TRBV6-5,-,-,CASSEGVGETQYF,TGTGCCAGCAGCGAGGGGGTCGGGGAAACCCAGTACTTC
TRBJ1-5,TRBV20-1,-,TRBD1,CSASDGTARAERNQPQHF,TGCAGTGCTAGTGACGGGACAGCCCGGGCGGAGCGAAATCAGCCCCAGCATTTT
TRBJ1-1,TRBV28,-,-,CATGILVDTEAFF,TGTGCTACAGGGATTTTGGTGGACACTGAAGCTTTCTTT
TRBJ1-2,TRBV27,-,-,CASSPGNYGYTF,TGTGCCAGCAGTCCGGGTAACTATGGCTACACCTTC
TRBJ2-1,TRBV4-1,-,TRBD1,CASRATGQGYNEQFF,TGCGCCAGCCGAGCCACGGGACAGGGCTACAATGAGCAGTTCTTC
TRBJ1-2,TRBV27,few,-,CASSLGRGGYGYTF,TGTGCCAGCAGTTTAGGCAGGGGCGGCTATGGCTACACCTTC
TRBJ2-3,TRBV6-1,-,-,CASSEALQGFNTDTQYF,TGTGCCAGCAGTGAAGCGCTTCAGGGTTTTAACACAGATACGCAGTATTTT
TRBJ2-1,TRBV2,few,TRBD2,CASNPLASGGDNEQFF,TGTGCCAGCAATCCTCTCGCTAGCGGGGGAGACAATGAGCAGTTCTTC